The clone carrying this T cell receptor beta chain was detected once. The same CDR3 also results from other DNA sequences found in this sample. The record originates from a study of blood T cell repertoires in COVID-19. Study information: T cells, B-cell-depleted T cells, or PBMCs supplied cDNA or gDNA.

The CDR3 has 13 amino acids. Germline CDR1 reads SQVTM; CDR2 reads ANQGSEA. The V gene end was trimmed by 3 bases and the J gene end by 0 bases; junction bases not matched to a gene: 1. Authors' analysis steps: Reference gene primer amplification gave estimated nucleated cell counts. Assay used: immunoSEQ multiplex PCR; TCRdb lists only in-frame clones, some missing. Clonal size and the V and J genes are those of that table, whereas D and trimming came from the DNA. The sample shows about 97,000 clones, approximately 87% of them seen only once. The clonotype comes from a human donor in a cohort sampled during active COVID-19. The sequencing sample was made of peripheral blood. The chain joins TRBV29-1 to TRBJ1-1; the match to TRBD1 covers 7 bases. The DNA for the CDR3 is TGCAGCGTTGAGGGACAGATGAACACTGAAGCTTTCTTT. It codes for CSVEGQMNTEAFF. Full variable domain (outside the CDR3, taken from reference TRBV29-1 and TRBJ1-1): SAVISQKPSRDICQRGTSLTIQCQVDSQVTMMFWYRQQPGQSLTLIATANQGSEATYESGFVIDKFPISRPNLTFSTLTVSNMSPEDSSIYLCSVEGQMNTEAFFGQGTRLTVV.